These 15 T cell receptor beta chains originate from one sample sequenced in a study of OX40 agonist ivuxolimab in advanced cancers. The table came from immunoSEQ multiplex PCR; TCRdb's copy has only in-frame clones and leaves some out. This sample carries 35,000 to 40,000 clones, 82% of them seen once, and the ten largest clones take under 2%. This material consisted of CD4+ or CD8+ T cells sorted from blood, taken in a trial of the OX40 agonist ivuxolimab. The receptors were sampled from an adult with an advanced solid tumor such as melanoma, head and neck, liver or kidney cancer.

This clone has just a few counts. This chain joins TRBV2 and TRBJ1-1; perhaps TRBD1 as D (6 bases). V was pared by 3 bases and J by 1 base, with 12 bases between. Per germline, CDR1 SNHLY and CDR2 FYNNEI. The CDR3 loop spans 15 amino acids. The CDR3: CASSEFWGQNTEAFF. CDR3 sequence (DNA): TGTGCCAGCAGTGAGTTTTGGGGACAGAACACTGAAGCTTTCTTT.

In DNA, the CDR3 is TGTGCCAGCAGTGGGGCTAGACACACCAATGAGCAGTTCTTC. Amino acid sequence: CASSGARHTNEQFF. The rearrangement links TRBV25-1 to TRBJ2-1; D remains unclear. The germline V and J ends were trimmed by 4 bases and 6 bases, with 13 bases remaining between them. From germline, CDR1 is MGHDK and CDR2 SYGVNS. The CDR3 length is 14 residues.

V and J are TRBV9 and TRBJ2-2, with D unclear. Germline values: CDR1 SGDLS, CDR2 YYNGEE. The CDR3 has 15 amino acids. V was shortened by 0 bases and J by 2 bases, with 8 bases between the two germline ends. The CDR3 loop reads CASSVGRINTGELFF. CDR3 bases: TGTGCCAGCAGCGTAGGAAGGATTAACACCGGGGAGCTGTTTTTT.

This chain uses TRBV11-2 with TRBJ2-3; unclear D gene. The CDR3 has 14 residues. Trimming stripped 7 bases from V and 0 bases from J, with 11 bases between. From germline, CDR1 is SGHAT and CDR2 FQNNGV. The CDR3 nucleotides read TGTGCCAGCACGATCATTCCTAGCACAGATACGCAGTATTTT. This gives the protein CASTIIPSTDTQYF.

The rearrangement links TRBV4-1 to TRBJ2-7; the D gene is possibly TRBD1 (6 bases). V lost 0 bases, J lost 13 bases, and 10 bases lay in between. The germline CDR1 and CDR2 sequences are MGHRA and YSYEKL. This CDR3 region has 11 residues. The DNA of the CDR3 is TGCGCCAGCAGCCAAGATCGGGACATCTACTTC. Translation: CASSQDRDIYF.

CDR3 coding DNA: TGTGCCAGCAGTGAAGTGTACTCCTACGAGCAGTACTTC. It codes for CASSEVYSYEQYF. This chain uses TRBV6-5 with TRBJ2-7; no clear D. Germline V gene lookup returns CDR1 MNHEY and CDR2 SVGAGI. Trimming shortened V by 5 bases and J by 0 bases, and 8 bases separated the two germline ends. This CDR3 is built from 13 residues.

The chain links TRBV7-3 to TRBJ2-7; D might be TRBD1 (6 bases). Germline V CDR1 and CDR2: SGHTA, FQGTGA. The CDR3 has 15 residues. V shed 5 bases and J shed 6 bases, with 20 bases lying between them. CDR3 DNA sequence: TGTGCCAGCAGCCTGGACAGAAAAGCGGTACGCGAGCAGTACTTC. Its translation: CASSLDRKAVREQYF.

J is TRBJ1-4 and V is TRBV5-8; TRBD1 might be the D (5 bases). V was cut by 4 bases and J by 0 bases, with 10 bases left in between. Germline CDR1 reads SGHTS; CDR2 reads YDEGEE. This CDR3 has 15 amino acids. CDR3 in amino acids: CASSPWTTTNEKLFF. The DNA for the CDR3 is TGTGCCAGCAGCCCATGGACAACAACTAATGAAAAACTGTTTTTT.

The V call is TRBV9, the J call TRBJ1-1, with D unclear. The CDR3 contains 13 residues. V lost 1 base to trimming and J lost 1 base, with 5 bases between them. The germline CDR1 and CDR2 sequences are SGDLS and YYNGEE. In DNA, the CDR3 is TGTGCCAGCAGCGTACTCGGGAACACTGAAGCTTTCTTT. It is translated as CASSVLGNTEAFF.

The rearrangement uses TRBV5-4 and TRBJ1-2; 9 bases fit TRBD1. Trimming at V came to 1 base and at J to 3 bases, leaving 4 bases not matched to a gene. Germline V gene sequence: CDR1 SGHNT, CDR2 YYREEE (reference sequence). The CDR3 has 15 residues. CDR3 region: CASSLTGGLYYGYTF. CDR3 coding DNA: TGTGCCAGCAGCTTGACAGGGGGCCTATACTATGGCTACACCTTC.

The CDR3 here is CASSFGEQPQHF. The CDR3 coding sequence is TGTGCCAGCAGCTTCGGTGAACAGCCCCAGCATTTT. J is TRBJ1-5 and V is TRBV7-9; D is unresolved. This CDR3 comprises 12 residues. Germline V gene sequence: CDR1 SEHNR, CDR2 FQNEAQ (reference sequence). The V and J ends lost 3 bases and 7 bases respectively, with 7 bases between them.

The CDR3 loop is CASSGGTSGRNAYNEQFF. The CDR3 DNA sequence: TGTGCCAGCAGCGGTGGGACTAGCGGGAGGAACGCATACAATGAGCAGTTCTTC. The J gene is TRBJ2-1, the V gene TRBV11-2, with TRBD2 matching 15 bases. The CDR3 has 18 amino acids. Per germline, CDR1 SGHAT and CDR2 FQNNGV. V trimming: 5 bases; J trimming: 4 bases; junction bases outside the gene matches: 9.

The V gene is TRBV7-2, the J gene TRBJ2-7; tentatively, D is TRBD1 or TRBD2 (5 bases each). This CDR3 is built from 15 residues. Germline V gene data show CDR1 as SGHTA and CDR2 as FQGNSA. The V gene lost 6 bases and the J gene lost 3 bases, with 18 bases spanning the gap. DNA of the CDR3: TGTGCCAGCAGGTTTATGGGGACCCATAACTACGAGCAGTACTTC. Translated: CASRFMGTHNYEQYF. Filled out from reference TRBV7-2 and TRBJ2-7, the complete variable domain reads GAGVSQSPSNKVTEKGKDVELRCDPISGHTALYWYRQSLGQGLEFLIYFQGNSAPDKSGLPSDRFSAERTGGSVSTLTIQRTQQEDSAVYLCASRFMGTHNYEQYFGPGTRLTVT.

This chain links TRBV7-6 with TRBJ2-5, with D unclear. V was shortened by 0 bases and J by 4 bases, with 18 bases between the two germline ends. Germline CDR1 SGHVS, CDR2 FNYEAQ. CDR3 length: 17 residues. The CDR3 here is CASSLALVLGLGETQYF. CDR3 nucleotides: TGTGCCAGCAGCTTAGCGCTCGTTTTGGGGTTAGGAGAGACCCAGTACTTC.

The rearrangement links TRBV4-1 to TRBJ2-1; TRBD2 agrees at 9 bases. The germline V gene has CDR1 MGHRA and CDR2 YSYEKL. V gave up 6 bases and J gave up 2 bases; unmatched junction bases: 11. This CDR3 spans 17 amino acids. The CDR3 sequence: CASSHGKLAGPYNEQFF. As DNA, the CDR3 is TGCGCCAGCAGTCATGGCAAACTAGCGGGCCCCTACAATGAGCAGTTCTTC.